The 5 T cell receptor beta chains given below trace back to one sample, sequenced in a study of blood T cells in healthy people across ages. A second about 7 to 12 cycle PCR used barcoded and J-beta primers. TCRdb re-derived calls from the 5' RACE reads in MiXCR, one entry per CDR3 protein. The data contain 550,000 to 800,000 distinct CDR3 sequences, 20% to 25% of them singletons. The sequencing input was blood. These TCRs come from a man aged 65 to 79 in good health.

The CDR3 loop reads CASSLEGSNKNIQYF. CDR3 sequence (DNA): TGCGCCAGCAGCTTGGAGGGATCTAACAAAAACATTCAGTACTTC. The chain employs TRBV5-1 and TRBJ2-4; D is uncertain. The germline V and J ends were trimmed by 0 bases and 3 bases, with 10 bases remaining between them. The CDR3 consists of 15 residues. CDR1 and CDR2 (germline): SGHRS, YFSETQ.

The chain uses TRBV6-2 or TRBV6-3 and TRBJ2-4; 10 positions agree with TRBD1. The CDR3 runs to 14 residues. The V segment lost 5 bases and the J segment 7 bases; nucleotides outside the gene matches: 5. The germline V gene encodes CDR1 MNHEY and CDR2 SVGEGT. The CDR3 protein is CASSRGTGVNIQYF. The CDR3 nucleotides are TGTGCCAGCAGTAGGGGGACAGGGGTTAACATTCAGTACTTC.

The CDR3 coding sequence is TGTGCCATCAGTGAGTTTACCGGGACAACTCAAGAGACCCAGTACTTC. Amino acids: CAISEFTGTTQETQYF. The rearrangement joins TRBV10-3 to TRBJ2-5, with D perhaps TRBD1 (6 bases). Between the trimmed V and J ends, which lost 1 base and 2 bases, there was a span of 14 bases. Germline V lookup: CDR1 ENHRY, CDR2 SYGVKD. This CDR3 comprises 16 residues.

The chain employs TRBV4-3 and TRBJ2-1, with D possibly matching TRBD2 (6 bases). CDR1 is LGHNA and CDR2 is YSLEER in the germline V gene. CDR3 length: 15 residues. The germline V and J ends were trimmed by 1 base and 6 bases, with 13 bases remaining between them. CDR3 sequence: CASSQVAGLLNEQFF. CDR3 coding DNA: TGCGCCAGCAGCCAAGTCGCGGGACTCCTCAATGAGCAGTTCTTC.

This chain connects TRBV20-1 to TRBJ2-1; 8 positions agree with TRBD1. The CDR3 runs to 15 residues. The V gene's germline CDR1 is DFQATT and CDR2 SNEGSKA (reference sequence). The J segment lost 4 bases and the V segment lost 6 bases, leaving 11 bases of the junction unmatched. The CDR3 nucleotides read TGCAGTGCGACCTCCGGGACAGGAGTATACAATGAGCAGTTCTTC. Protein product: CSATSGTGVYNEQFF.